These T cell receptor beta chains were read from a single sample in a study of control samples from healthy donors and cancer patients. Sequencing used immunoSEQ multiplex PCR; TCRdb keeps in-frame clones, though not all of them. This sample has about 160,000 clones, with around 93% found just once. Sample: blood. The receptors originated from a woman aged 55-75 years in good health. CDR3s include the opening cysteine and the closing phenylalanine or tryptophan. Fields, in order: D gene, V gene, J gene, clone size, CDR3 DNA, CDR3 protein. D genes are given only for firm matches. The listing skips clone size in some rows; elsewhere it reads once, few, many or a size class.

>-|TRBV12-5|TRBJ2-3|-
TGTGCTAGTGGTTTGATGGGTGGAGATACGCAGTATTTT
CASGLMGGDTQYF
>TRBD1|TRBV6-2/TRBV6-3|TRBJ1-5|-
TGTGCCAGCAGTTATGGACAGGGGGTTACCAACAATCAGCCCCAGCATTTT
CASSYGQGVTNNQPQHF
>-|TRBV7-7|TRBJ1-3|-
TGTGCTAGCAGCTCGGCGGCTGGAAACACCATATATTTT
CASSSAAGNTIYF
>-|TRBV7-2|TRBJ1-6|-
TGTGCCAGCAGCCCAGGATTGGGGAATTCACCCCTCCACTTT
CASSPGLGNSPLHF
>TRBD1|TRBV4-3|TRBJ1-2|-
TGCGCCAGCAGCCAAGAAAACAGGGGCCATGGCTACACCTTC
CASSQENRGHGYTF
>-|TRBV6-5|TRBJ1-6|few
TGTGCCAGCAGTTACTCGCCCAGCTCCTATAATTCACCCCTCCACTTT
CASSYSPSSYNSPLHF
>TRBD1|TRBV4-1|TRBJ2-1|once
TGCGCCAGCAGCCTCCGGGACAGGGCGCAGTTCTTC
CASSLRDRAQFF
>TRBD2|TRBV4-1|TRBJ2-1|-
TGCGCCAGCAGCCAAGGGGCAGGAGGGACTAGCGCTGGTCTTTCCAATGAGCAGTTCTTC
CASSQGAGGTSAGLSNEQFF
>-|TRBV2|TRBJ2-3|-
TGTGCCACTTCATGGACCGACAGTGTGGATACGCAGTATTTT
CATSWTDSVDTQYF
>TRBD1|TRBV19|TRBJ1-3|once
TGTGCCACTAAGGACAGGGCCGGAAACACCATATATTTT
CATKDRAGNTIYF